This T cell receptor (beta chain) was retrieved from a study of T cells after yellow fever vaccination. TCRdb re-derived calls from the 5' RACE reads in MiXCR, one entry per CDR3 protein. There are approximately 150,000 distinct CDR3 sequences in the sample; 7% to 9% occur only once, and less than 0.95% lies in the top ten. CDR1 and CDR2 (germline): SQVTM, ANQGSEA. The CDR3 runs to 13 residues. Trimming pared 4 bases from V and 4 bases from J, leaving 12 bases between. The sequence came from a man aged 30 to 45 who received the YFV17D yellow fever vaccine. This material consisted of CD4+ T cells sorted from PBMCs, taken 5 days after the yellow fever booster vaccination. The genes are TRBV29-1 and TRBJ2-3; D could derive from TRBD1 or TRBD2 (5 bases each). The CDR3 DNA is TGCAGCGTTGGTTTGGGGCGGGCAGATACGCAGTATTTT. Translation gives CSVGLGRADTQYF.